The next 14 T cell receptor beta chains were all read from a single sample in a study of blood T cell repertoires in COVID-19. Some clones are missing from TCRdb's copy, which holds only in-frame ones; the method was immunoSEQ multiplex PCR. The sample yields around 150,000 clones, just under 95% seen once. What was sequenced was peripheral blood. The receptors were gathered from a woman between 50 and 59 years old with acute or convalescent COVID-19.

The chain joins TRBV4-3 to TRBJ2-5, with TRBD2 matching 12 bases. Germline V CDR1 and CDR2: LGHNA, YSLEER. This CDR3 has 17 residues. J was trimmed by 2 bases and V by 1 base; bases with no gene match: 5. The CDR3 sequence is CASSQGLAGGSQETQYF. Here the CDR3 DNA reads TGCGCCAGCAGCCAAGGTCTAGCGGGAGGGTCTCAAGAGACCCAGTACTTC.

This sequence joins TRBV18 and TRBJ1-2; 9 bases agree with TRBD1. Unmatched junction bases numbered 10, after V lost 3 bases and J lost 8 bases. CDR1 and CDR2 from the germline V gene are KGHSH and LQKENI. CDR3 length: 15 amino acids. The CDR3, as DNA: TGTGCCAGCTCACCCCTACCGGGACAGGGAGACGGCTACACCTTC. As protein: CASSPLPGQGDGYTF.

V and J are TRBV28 and TRBJ1-1; unclear D gene. Per the germline V gene, CDR1 is MDHEN and CDR2 is SYDVKM. The CDR3 has 14 residues. The V gene lost 3 bases and the J gene lost 5 bases, with 13 bases spanning the gap. This CDR3 reads CASSFVRRLTEAFF. CDR3 nucleotides: TGTGCCAGCAGTTTTGTTCGGAGGCTAACTGAAGCTTTCTTT.

In this sample, this clone turned up once. The rearrangement joins TRBV7-9 to TRBJ1-3, with D possibly being TRBD1 (6 bases). Germline CDR1 and CDR2: SEHNR and FQNEAQ (reference sequence). The CDR3 spans 16 residues. V shed 1 base and J shed 4 bases, with 14 bases lying between them. Here the CDR3 reads CASSLEVGATGNTIYF. CDR3 coding DNA: TGTGCCAGCAGCTTAGAGGTGGGGGCGACCGGAAACACCATATATTTT.

The chain is built from TRBV5-1 and TRBJ1-5; the D gene is possibly TRBD1 (5 bases). Germline V CDR1 and CDR2: SGHRS, YFSETQ. The CDR3 is 14 amino acids. V lost 4 bases to trimming and J lost 6 bases, with 14 bases between them. The CDR3 region is CASSPAGEGQPQHF. CDR3 nucleotides: TGCGCCAGCAGCCCCGCGGGGGAGGGTCAGCCCCAGCATTTT. Combining the CDR3 with reference TRBV5-1 and TRBJ1-5 gives the whole variable domain KAGVTQTPRYLIKTRGQQVTLSCSPISGHRSVSWYQQTPGQGLQFLFEYFSETQRNKGNFPGRFSGRQFSNSRSEMNVSTLELGDSALYLCASSPAGEGQPQHFGDGTRLSIL.

V and J are TRBV30 and TRBJ1-2, with D perhaps matching TRBD1 (5 bases). V was pared by 0 bases and J by 8 bases, with 13 bases between. Germline CDR1 reads GTSNPN; CDR2 reads SVGIG (reference sequence). The CDR3 spans 13 residues. The CDR3 sequence is CAWSVRGSGGYTF. The DNA for the CDR3 is TGTGCCTGGAGTGTACGGGGGAGCGGGGGCTACACCTTC.

The chain carries TRBV19 and TRBJ1-5, with 9 bases identical to TRBD1. The CDR3 extends over 12 amino acids. The germline gives CDR1 LNHDA, CDR2 SQIVND (reference sequence). V shed 11 bases, J shed 5 bases, and the junction held 4 bases outside the gene matches. The DNA for the CDR3 is TGTGCCGGGGGGGACAGGGATCAGCCCCAGCATTTT. Its protein product is CAGGDRDQPQHF. Full variable domain (missing parts from reference TRBV19 and TRBJ1-5): DGGITQSPKYLFRKEGQNVTLSCEQNLNHDAMYWYRQDPGQGLRLIYYSQIVNDFQKGDIAEGYSVSREKKESFPLTVTSAQKNPTAFYLCAGGDRDQPQHFGDGTRLSIL.

This clone was counted only a few times. This chain links TRBV7-2 with TRBJ1-5; D may be TRBD1 (5 bases). Germline CDR1 reads SGHTA; CDR2 reads FQGNSA. Deletions cut 1 base from V and 8 bases from J, with 15 bases between. CDR3 length equals 15 residues. CDR3 in DNA: TGTGCCAGCAGCTTAGGAGGCCAGGGCGGAAAGCCCCAGCATTTT. Translation: CASSLGGQGGKPQHF. Based on the CDR3 plus reference TRBV7-2 and TRBJ1-5, the full variable domain is GAGVSQSPSNKVTEKGKDVELRCDPISGHTALYWYRQSLGQGLEFLIYFQGNSAPDKSGLPSDRFSAERTGGSVSTLTIQRTQQEDSAVYLCASSLGGQGGKPQHFGDGTRLSIL.

This clone was seen only a few times. This chain joins TRBV7-2 and TRBJ2-1; possible D gene TRBD2, 6 bases. Germline CDR1 SGHTA, CDR2 FQGNSA. This CDR3 is 16 amino acids long. V was cut by 5 bases and J by 7 bases, with 21 bases left in between. The CDR3 DNA follows: TGTGCCAGCAGCCCAGAGCTAGGGAGGATGGGTAATGAGCAGTTCTTC. Amino acid sequence: CASSPELGRMGNEQFF.

This chain links TRBV5-1 with TRBJ2-7, with 10 bases matching TRBD1. Unmatched junction bases numbered 3, after V lost 1 base and J lost 2 bases. The CDR3 totals 15 residues. Germline CDR1 and CDR2: SGHRS and YFSETQ. DNA of the CDR3: TGCGCCAGCAGCTTGTTCGGGACAGGGGCCTACGAGCAGTACTTC. Protein: CASSLFGTGAYEQYF. The whole variable domain, remainder taken from reference TRBV5-1 and TRBJ2-7, is KAGVTQTPRYLIKTRGQQVTLSCSPISGHRSVSWYQQTPGQGLQFLFEYFSETQRNKGNFPGRFSGRQFSNSRSEMNVSTLELGDSALYLCASSLFGTGAYEQYFGPGTRLTVT.

The chain recombines TRBV18 with TRBJ2-1; TRBD2 matches 10 bases. Germline trimming cut 2 bases from V and 0 bases from J; bases unmatched to any gene: 13. CDR3 length: 20 residues. Germline CDR1 and CDR2: KGHSH and LQKENI. In nucleotides, the CDR3 is TGTGCCAGCTCACCAACCGGTCTAGCGGGGGTCCAGAGCTCCTACAATGAGCAGTTCTTC. Encoded protein: CASSPTGLAGVQSSYNEQFF.

This chain connects TRBV3-1 (or the pseudogene TRBV3-2) to TRBJ2-1; 8 nucleotides line up with TRBD1. The CDR3 runs to 19 residues. J gave up 7 bases and V 0 bases, and 17 bases lay outside the gene matches. CDR1 is LGHDT, CDR2 YNNKEL, per germline (reference sequence). CDR3 in amino acids: CASSQDRTRGLHLGNEQFF. In DNA form, the CDR3 reads TGTGCCAGCAGCCAAGATAGGACCAGGGGGCTCCACCTTGGGAATGAGCAGTTCTTC.

The CDR3 here is CASSGQGGDQPQHF. The DNA for the CDR3 is TGTGCCAGCTCAGGACAGGGAGGGGATCAGCCCCAGCATTTT. This chain connects TRBV18 to TRBJ1-5; 8 bases line up with TRBD1. The CDR3 runs to 14 residues. The junction had 5 bases not matched to a gene; V was cut back by 5 bases and J by 5 bases. Germline CDR1 and CDR2: KGHSH and LQKENI.

The chain is built from TRBV25-1 and TRBJ1-2; D possibly corresponds to TRBD1 (5 bases). Trimming pared 4 bases from V and 8 bases from J, leaving 11 bases between. The V gene's germline CDR1 is MGHDK and CDR2 SYGVNS. This CDR3 has 12 amino acids. CDR3 residues: CASSGGVWGYTF. The CDR3 nucleotides are TGTGCCAGCAGTGGGGGGGTCTGGGGCTACACCTTC.